These T cell receptor beta chains were read from a single sample in a study of blood T cells in healthy people across ages. Each CDR3 protein is one row after TCRdb ran MiXCR on the 5' RACE reads. Of 710,000 or so distinct CDR3 sequences listed, about 34% are singletons. Source material: blood. These receptors were obtained from a woman aged 80 or over in good health. The CDR3 runs from the conserved cysteine through the conserved F or W.

J gene,V gene,CDR3 protein
TRBJ1-2,TRBV29-1,CSVDQEGGYTF
TRBJ1-2,TRBV20-1,CSALLTRGGDYTF
TRBJ1-4,TRBV28,CASTQGAANEKLFF
TRBJ1-1,TRBV5-1,CASSLDGTGPPYTEAFF
TRBJ2-3,TRBV4-2,CASSPRTSTDTQYF
TRBJ1-6,TRBV28,CASSPQGSSYNSPLHF
TRBJ1-1,TRBV7-2,CASSLGQPNTEAFF
TRBJ2-1,TRBV20-1,CSAGPTRYNEQFF
TRBJ2-1,TRBV13,CASSQTPGLAGGLIYNEQFF
TRBJ2-3,TRBV5-1,CASSLRGLQPTDTQYF
TRBJ2-5,TRBV13,CASSGSGGRRGQYF
TRBJ1-4,TRBV5-1,CASSLGTGGPTNEKLFF
TRBJ2-7,TRBV28,CASSPPGLAGGPGGEQYF
TRBJ2-1,TRBV5-6,CASSFGRGAENEQFF
TRBJ2-5,TRBV7-8,CASSVGDSGQETQYF
TRBJ2-1,TRBV28,CASSLSGQSSYNEQFF
TRBJ1-5,TRBV6-1,CASSQQGTQPQHF
TRBJ1-1,TRBV7-9,CASSLEGKGGAFF
TRBJ2-7,TRBV5-6,CASSRDSRYEQYF
TRBJ2-7,TRBV5-1,CASSLIGTGNNEQYF
TRBJ2-3,TRBV5-1,CASSLDSTYTDTQYF
TRBJ2-7,TRBV3-1,CASSQDPAASSYEQYF
TRBJ1-3,TRBV7-2,CASSARFRGPNSGNTIYF
TRBJ2-3,TRBV20-1,CSASPAELTDTQYF
-,TRBV3-1,CTSSLYNEQYF
TRBJ1-5,TRBV12-3/TRBV12-4,CASSLDVRPQHF
TRBJ2-1,TRBV7-2,CASSLQAGGNEQFF
TRBJ2-7,TRBV6-5,CASSYLRPGQGPYEQYF
TRBJ1-5,TRBV6-2/TRBV6-3,CASSYRDRGNQPQHF
TRBJ2-7,TRBV2,CASRETGGKYEQYF
TRBJ2-5,TRBV20-1,CSARLAGGEETQYF